Below are 15 T cell receptor beta chains sequenced from a single sample in a study of radiotherapy plus CTLA-4 blockade in lung cancer. The protocol was immunoSEQ multiplex PCR, while the TCRdb copy is restricted to in-frame clones and leaves out a portion. The sample comprises 56,000 or so clones, 65% to 80% of which are singletons, and under 3.5% rests with the top ten. The sample was peripheral blood, taken from a patient treated with radiotherapy plus ipilimumab. Every receptor here comes from a human donor with non-small cell lung cancer who had a partial response to radiotherapy plus ipilimumab.

The J gene is TRBJ1-5, the V gene TRBV9; 8 positions match TRBD1. From germline, CDR1 is SGDLS and CDR2 YYNGEE. The V and J ends lost 0 bases and 8 bases, in that order; junction bases with no gene match: 4. This CDR3 region has 14 residues. CDR3 DNA sequence: TGTGCCAGCAGCGTAGGGACAGGGAAAGAGCCCCAGCATTTT. It translates to CASSVGTGKEPQHF.

With regard to this clone: The junction does not match germline at one end; this may be a read error. The chain joins TRBV7-2 to TRBJ2-7, with D possibly being TRBD2 (5 bases). Germline assignment: CDR1 SGHTA and CDR2 FQGNSA. This CDR3 has 16 amino acids. CDR3 residues: CASSLASAVGSYEQYF. CDR3 DNA: TGTGCCAGCAGCCTAGCCAGCGCCGTGGGCTCCTACGAGCAGTACTTC.

The table lists this clone with a few counts. The rearrangement uses TRBV25-1 and TRBJ1-2; TRBD1 aligns across 10 bases. The CDR3 runs to 17 residues. The trim removed 1 base at V and 2 bases at J, leaving 7 bases unmatched. Germline CDR1 and CDR2: MGHDK and SYGVNS. The CDR3 here is CASSESASDRGNYGYTF. The CDR3 nucleotides read TGTGCCAGCAGTGAATCGGCCTCGGACAGGGGGAACTATGGCTACACCTTC.

The rearrangement links TRBV28 to TRBJ2-5; 7 bases map to TRBD1. Germline V CDR1 and CDR2: MDHEN, SYDVKM. The CDR3 covers 15 residues. Trimming cost V 6 bases and J 5 bases; bases outside gene matches: 12. The CDR3 is CASSQPARGKETQYF. CDR3 DNA: TGTGCCAGCAGCCAACCCGCCAGGGGGAAGGAGACCCAGTACTTC. The full variable domain, rest sourced from reference TRBV28 and TRBJ2-5, is DVKVTQSSRYLVKRTGEKVFLECVQDMDHENMFWYRQDPGLGLRLIYFSYDVKMKEKGDIPEGYSVSREKKERFSLILESASTNQTSMYLCASSQPARGKETQYFGPGTRLLVL.

The chain is built from TRBV2 and TRBJ2-3; D perhaps matches TRBD2 (6 bases). The CDR3 sequence is 13 residues long. V was trimmed by 11 bases and J by 1 base, leaving 13 bases between them. Germline assignment: CDR1 SNHLY and CDR2 FYNNEI. The CDR3 nucleotides are TGTGCCCAACGGGGGTTTGGCACAGATACGCAGTATTTT. Protein product: CAQRGFGTDTQYF.

The CDR3 region is CASSARTSGNEQFF. The CDR3 bases are TGTGCCAGCAGCGCAAGGACTAGCGGCAATGAGCAGTTCTTC. The J gene is TRBJ2-1, the V gene TRBV11-2; the match to TRBD2 covers 10 bases. The germline CDR1 and CDR2 sequences are SGHAT and FQNNGV. The CDR3 totals 14 residues. Germline trimming cut 5 bases from V and 6 bases from J; bases unmatched to any gene: 4.

The V gene is TRBV19, the J gene TRBJ2-3; a weak D match, TRBD1 (6 bases). Germline CDR1 is LNHDA and CDR2 is SQIVND (reference sequence). The CDR3 consists of 12 residues. Trimming left V 7 bases short and J 2 bases short, with 7 bases between. The CDR3 is CASNRDTDTQYF. The CDR3 nucleotides are TGTGCCAGTAACAGGGACACAGATACGCAGTATTTT. The full variable domain, completed using reference TRBV19 and TRBJ2-3, is DGGITQSPKYLFRKEGQNVTLSCEQNLNHDAMYWYRQDPGQGLRLIYYSQIVNDFQKGDIAEGYSVSREKKESFPLTVTSAQKNPTAFYLCASNRDTDTQYFGPGTRLTVL.

About this clone: Other DNA sequences in the sample encode the same CDR3. CDR3 sequence: CASSLRRGYNEQFF. For the CDR3, the DNA is TGTGCCAGCAGTTTACGACGGGGGTATAATGAGCAGTTCTTC. The chain links TRBV27 to TRBJ2-1; D perhaps matches TRBD2 (6 bases). CDR3 length: 14 amino acids. The germline CDR1 and CDR2 sequences are MNHEY and SMNVEV (reference sequence). V shed 2 bases and J shed 7 bases, with 12 bases lying between them.

The chain combines TRBV10-1 with TRBJ1-2; maybe TRBD1 (6 bases). The CDR3 consists of 11 residues. In germline, CDR1 is WNHNN, CDR2 SYGVQD (reference sequence). Trimming took 10 bases from V and 3 from J, leaving 9 bases between them. CDR3 sequence (DNA): TGCGCCACCCCAGGGGACTATGGCTACACCTTC. Residues: CATPGDYGYTF.

This clone showed up just a few times. CDR3 coding DNA: TGTGCCATCAGTGAGAAAGTGGTCAGGGAAAGAGGTGGCTACACCTTC. Translation gives CAISEKVVRERGGYTF. The chain combines TRBV10-3 with TRBJ1-2; a weak D match, TRBD1 (5 bases). There are 16 residues in the CDR3. Germline V gene sequence: CDR1 ENHRY, CDR2 SYGVKD. The V and J ends lost 2 bases and 7 bases respectively, with 20 bases between them.

The J gene is TRBJ2-7, the V gene TRBV7-8, with 8 nucleotides matching TRBD2. The CDR3 runs to 15 residues. V trimming: 4 bases; J trimming: 2 bases; junction bases outside the gene matches: 7. Germline V gene lookup returns CDR1 SGHVS and CDR2 FQNEAQ. The CDR3 DNA sequence: TGTGCCAGCAGCTCGTTTGGGCGGGGGGCCTACGAGCAGTACTTC. Its protein product is CASSSFGRGAYEQYF.

CDR3: CASSLQRGPDTQYF. CDR3 nucleotide sequence: TGTGCCAGTAGTCTCCAGCGGGGCCCAGATACGCAGTATTTT. V and J are TRBV19 and TRBJ2-3; 7 nucleotides align to TRBD2. Germline V gene lookup returns CDR1 LNHDA and CDR2 SQIVND (reference sequence). With V trimmed by 5 bases and J by 4 bases, 6 bases remained unmatched. The CDR3 is 14 amino acids.

There are a few counts of this clone. The chain has TRBV2 and TRBJ1-2; 12 bases are shared with TRBD1. This CDR3 contains 15 residues. Per germline, CDR1 SNHLY and CDR2 FYNNEI. Trimming took 5 bases from V and 8 from J; bases not matched to a gene: 9. The CDR3, as DNA: TGTGCCAGCAGTCGCCCGGGACAGGGGGCGCGGGGCTACACCTTC. It encodes CASSRPGQGARGYTF.

V and J are TRBV2 and TRBJ1-5, with a possible D match to TRBD1 (6 bases). The CDR3 is 12 amino acids. Deletions cut 10 bases from V and 4 bases from J, with 11 bases between. The germline CDR1 and CDR2 sequences are SNHLY and FYNNEI. The CDR3 spells CAIQGRNQPQHF. In nucleotides, the CDR3 is TGTGCCATACAGGGACGTAATCAGCCCCAGCATTTT.

The table lists this clone with a few counts. The rearrangement joins TRBV9 to TRBJ2-3; D may be TRBD1 (5 bases). The CDR3 covers 16 residues. Germline assignment: CDR1 SGDLS and CDR2 YYNGEE. V dropped 4 bases and J dropped 1 base, with 16 bases sitting between them. The CDR3 loop is CASSLARVGGTDTQYF. As DNA, the CDR3 is TGTGCCAGCAGCTTAGCCAGGGTTGGGGGCACAGATACGCAGTATTTT.